Detailed here is one T cell receptor beta chain. The antigen remains undetermined. The germline gives CDR1 MNHEY, CDR2 SMNVEV (reference sequence). The CDR3 is made up of 16 amino acids. Deletions cut 4 bases from V and 4 bases from J, with 19 bases between. Addition of a universal primer site occurred through template switching, and cDNA carried unique molecular identifiers. TCRdb used MiXCR to reprocess the 5' RACE reads, holding one entry per CDR3 protein. The sample lists under 1 million distinct CDR3 sequences; roughly an eighth were seen once. This entry belongs to a study of identical twins. Study-level results: Less excess twin sharing appeared in beta out-of-frame sequences. Out-of-frame alpha sequences shared between twins exhibited an excess of low generation probability.

Everyone who donated was a healthy Caucasian. This sample was shared with a second study, whose subject was yellow fever vaccine responses in identical twins.

The source is a young woman in good health. Material: PBMCs. The chain combines TRBV27 with TRBJ1-2, with D unclear. The CDR3 spells CASSSYGLTPGYGYTF. The CDR3 bases are TGTGCCAGCAGTTCGTACGGGCTTACTCCAGGCTATGGCTACACCTTC.